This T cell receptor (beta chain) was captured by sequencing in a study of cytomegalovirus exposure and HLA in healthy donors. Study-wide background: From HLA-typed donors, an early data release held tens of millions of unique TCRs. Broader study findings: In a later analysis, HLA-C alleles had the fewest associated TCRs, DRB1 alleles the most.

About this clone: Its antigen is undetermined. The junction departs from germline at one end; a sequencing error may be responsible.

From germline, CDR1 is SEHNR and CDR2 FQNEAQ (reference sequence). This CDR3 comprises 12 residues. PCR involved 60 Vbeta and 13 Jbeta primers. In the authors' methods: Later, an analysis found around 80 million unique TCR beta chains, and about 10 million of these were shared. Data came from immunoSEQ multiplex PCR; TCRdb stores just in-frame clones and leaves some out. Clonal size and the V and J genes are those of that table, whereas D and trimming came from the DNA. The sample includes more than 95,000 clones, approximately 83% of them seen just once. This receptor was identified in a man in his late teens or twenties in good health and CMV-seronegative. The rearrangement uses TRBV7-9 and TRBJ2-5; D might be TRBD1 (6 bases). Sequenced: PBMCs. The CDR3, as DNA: TGTTCCAGCAGCTTAGTCAGGGGTGCCCAGTACTTC. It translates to CSSSLVRGAQYF.